The rows below give T cell receptor beta chains drawn from one sample of a study of blood T cells in healthy people across ages. TCRdb redid the calling of the 5' RACE reads with MiXCR, one entry per CDR3 protein. Seen here are over 500,000 distinct CDR3 sequences, about 29% observed once, and the top ten hold approximately 3.6%. These data also featured in a second study, about T cells of mothers and their children.

The specimen was blood. Receptors originate from a boy younger than 10 in good health. CDR3s include the opening cysteine and the closing phenylalanine or tryptophan. The D gene is left open where the match is weak. Some rows have no size entry. The others give once, few or many, or a class for an expanded clone.

v_call: TRBV24-1; clone_size: .; d_call: TRBD1; j_call: TRBJ2-1; cdr3_aa: CATGGGTGDLNEQFF; cdr3_nt: TGTGCCACCGGAGGGGGGACAGGGGACCTCAATGAGCAGTTCTTC
v_call: TRBV12-5; clone_size: .; d_call: TRBD1; j_call: TRBJ2-7; cdr3_aa: CASGSQGAEQYF; cdr3_nt: TGTGCTAGTGGTTCACAGGGGGCCGAGCAGTACTTC
v_call: TRBV7-3; clone_size: .; d_call: TRBD2; j_call: TRBJ2-2; cdr3_aa: CASSPGGYTGELFF; cdr3_nt: TGTGCCAGCAGCCCGGGGGGGTACACCGGGGAGCTGTTTTTT
v_call: TRBV10-3; clone_size: few; d_call: TRBD1; j_call: TRBJ2-7; cdr3_aa: CAISGGGTGFYEQYF; cdr3_nt: TGTGCCATCAGTGGGGGAGGGACAGGGTTCTACGAGCAGTACTTC
v_call: TRBV7-2; clone_size: few; d_call: .; j_call: TRBJ2-1; cdr3_aa: CASRLTGPGEQFF; cdr3_nt: TGTGCCAGCAGATTAACAGGGCCGGGGGAGCAGTTCTTC
v_call: TRBV12-3/TRBV12-4; clone_size: few; d_call: .; j_call: TRBJ1-2; cdr3_aa: CASSLSVWSDGYTF; cdr3_nt: TGTGCCAGCAGTTTAAGTGTTTGGAGCGATGGCTACACCTTC
v_call: TRBV30; clone_size: few; d_call: .; j_call: TRBJ2-7; cdr3_aa: CAWSELPTGYEQYF; cdr3_nt: TGTGCCTGGAGTGAACTCCCTACCGGCTACGAGCAGTACTTC
v_call: TRBV7-2; clone_size: .; d_call: .; j_call: TRBJ1-5; cdr3_aa: CASSFGQGRNQPQHF; cdr3_nt: TGTGCCAGCAGCTTCGGGCAGGGGCGAAATCAGCCCCAGCATTTT
v_call: TRBV4-2; clone_size: .; d_call: .; j_call: TRBJ1-5; cdr3_aa: CASSPTVYSNQPQHF; cdr3_nt: TGTGCCAGCAGCCCGACGGTTTATAGCAATCAGCCCCAGCATTTT
v_call: TRBV5-4; clone_size: .; d_call: .; j_call: TRBJ2-7; cdr3_aa: CASRQEQGGLYEQYF; cdr3_nt: TGTGCCAGCAGGCAGGAACAGGGTGGTCTGTACGAGCAGTACTTC
v_call: TRBV29-1; clone_size: .; d_call: .; j_call: TRBJ1-1; cdr3_aa: CSVEQGTTEAFF; cdr3_nt: TGCAGCGTTGAACAGGGGACGACTGAAGCTTTCTTT
v_call: TRBV7-9; clone_size: few; d_call: .; j_call: TRBJ1-2; cdr3_aa: CASSRTKDGPLRYTF; cdr3_nt: TGTGCCAGCAGTCGAACCAAGGACGGACCCCTGCGCTACACCTTC
v_call: TRBV18; clone_size: .; d_call: .; j_call: TRBJ1-4; cdr3_aa: CASSPGRAEKLFF; cdr3_nt: TGTGCCAGCTCACCGGGCAGGGCAGAAAAACTGTTTTTT
v_call: TRBV5-1; clone_size: .; d_call: .; j_call: TRBJ2-5; cdr3_aa: CASSKGDALQETQYF; cdr3_nt: TGCGCCAGCAGCAAAGGGGACGCCCTGCAAGAGACCCAGTACTTC
v_call: TRBV27; clone_size: .; d_call: .; j_call: TRBJ2-7; cdr3_aa: CASRRTASDEQYF; cdr3_nt: TGTGCCAGCAGACGGACGGCCTCGGACGAGCAGTACTTC
v_call: TRBV6-5; clone_size: many; d_call: TRBD1; j_call: TRBJ1-6; cdr3_aa: CASSYLGTGVSPLHF; cdr3_nt: TGTGCCAGCAGTTACCTTGGGACAGGGGTCTCACCCCTCCACTTT
v_call: TRBV12-3/TRBV12-4; clone_size: .; d_call: .; j_call: TRBJ2-5; cdr3_aa: CASSLAKGLETQYF; cdr3_nt: TGTGCCAGCAGTTTAGCGAAGGGTTTGGAGACCCAGTACTTC
v_call: TRBV18; clone_size: few; d_call: .; j_call: TRBJ2-5; cdr3_aa: CASSPGGDATQETQYF; cdr3_nt: TGTGCCAGCTCACCCGGAGGGGACGCAACACAAGAGACCCAGTACTTC
v_call: TRBV5-1; clone_size: few; d_call: .; j_call: TRBJ1-1; cdr3_aa: CASKQGGGNTEAFF; cdr3_nt: TGCGCCAGCAAACAGGGAGGAGGGAACACTGAAGCTTTCTTT
v_call: TRBV20-1; clone_size: .; d_call: .; j_call: TRBJ2-1; cdr3_aa: CSARLTGWNNEQFF; cdr3_nt: TGCAGTGCTAGGCTTACAGGGTGGAACAATGAGCAGTTCTTC
v_call: TRBV28; clone_size: .; d_call: .; j_call: TRBJ2-5; cdr3_aa: CASSFSLNRQVIKKTQYF; cdr3_nt: TGTGCCAGCAGTTTCTCACTTAACCGACAGGTGATCAAGAAGACCCAGTACTTC
v_call: TRBV6-2/TRBV6-3; clone_size: few; d_call: TRBD2; j_call: TRBJ2-7; cdr3_aa: CASVKAGDNEQYF; cdr3_nt: TGTGCCAGCGTAAAAGCGGGAGACAACGAGCAGTACTTC
v_call: TRBV9; clone_size: few; d_call: .; j_call: TRBJ2-5; cdr3_aa: CASSAGGGETQYF; cdr3_nt: TGTGCCAGCAGCGCAGGGGGAGGAGAGACCCAGTACTTC
v_call: TRBV6-1; clone_size: .; d_call: TRBD1; j_call: TRBJ2-1; cdr3_aa: CASSGQGRTRDLYNEQFF; cdr3_nt: TGTGCCAGCAGCGGACAGGGAAGGACCAGGGATCTTTACAATGAGCAGTTCTTC
v_call: TRBV2; clone_size: few; d_call: TRBD2; j_call: TRBJ2-1; cdr3_aa: CASTSGESSYNEQFF; cdr3_nt: TGTGCCAGCACTAGCGGGGAGAGCTCCTACAATGAGCAGTTCTTC
v_call: TRBV27; clone_size: few; d_call: TRBD2; j_call: TRBJ2-2; cdr3_aa: CASSPRGLAGLNTGELFF; cdr3_nt: TGTGCCAGCAGTCCTCGGGGACTAGCGGGATTGAACACCGGGGAGCTGTTTTTT
v_call: TRBV15; clone_size: .; d_call: TRBD2; j_call: TRBJ2-5; cdr3_aa: CATSRGLAGVQETQYF; cdr3_nt: TGTGCCACCAGCAGAGGACTAGCGGGGGTACAAGAGACCCAGTACTTC
v_call: TRBV28; clone_size: .; d_call: .; j_call: TRBJ2-3; cdr3_aa: CASTGGGEDTQYF; cdr3_nt: TGTGCCAGCACCGGAGGGGGGGAAGATACGCAGTATTTT
v_call: TRBV12-3/TRBV12-4; clone_size: few; d_call: TRBD1; j_call: TRBJ1-2; cdr3_aa: CASSRSTGNYGYTF; cdr3_nt: TGTGCCAGCAGCCGTTCGACAGGGAACTATGGCTACACCTTC
v_call: TRBV29-1; clone_size: few; d_call: .; j_call: TRBJ2-2; cdr3_aa: CSVSDGELVF; cdr3_nt: TGCAGCGTTTCTGACGGGGAGCTGGTTTTT
v_call: TRBV7-9; clone_size: .; d_call: TRBD2; j_call: TRBJ2-7; cdr3_aa: CASSLAGGPWEQYF; cdr3_nt: TGTGCCAGCAGCTTAGCGGGAGGGCCATGGGAGCAGTACTTC
v_call: TRBV4-1; clone_size: few; d_call: .; j_call: TRBJ2-5; cdr3_aa: CASSQEELGQETQYF; cdr3_nt: TGCGCCAGCAGCCAAGAAGAACTAGGGCAAGAGACCCAGTACTTC
v_call: TRBV4-2; clone_size: few; d_call: TRBD1; j_call: TRBJ2-3; cdr3_aa: CASSQKGTGSPDTQYF; cdr3_nt: TGTGCCAGCAGCCAGAAGGGGACAGGGAGCCCAGATACGCAGTATTTT
v_call: TRBV7-9; clone_size: .; d_call: TRBD2; j_call: TRBJ2-5; cdr3_aa: CASSPTPGLAEETQYF; cdr3_nt: TGTGCCAGCAGCCCCACCCCGGGACTAGCGGAAGAGACCCAGTACTTC
v_call: TRBV6-1; clone_size: few; d_call: TRBD1; j_call: TRBJ1-6; cdr3_aa: CASSETRTGRYNSPLHF; cdr3_nt: TGTGCCAGCAGTGAAACCAGGACAGGGCGATATAATTCACCCCTCCACTTT
v_call: TRBV18; clone_size: few; d_call: TRBD1; j_call: TRBJ1-1; cdr3_aa: CASVQGAANTEAFF; cdr3_nt: TGTGCCAGCGTTCAGGGGGCCGCGAACACTGAAGCTTTCTTT
v_call: TRBV20-1; clone_size: .; d_call: .; j_call: TRBJ2-5; cdr3_aa: CSARSPFDSKETQYF; cdr3_nt: TGCAGTGCTAGAAGTCCCTTCGACAGCAAAGAGACCCAGTACTTC
v_call: TRBV21-1; clone_size: few; d_call: .; j_call: TRBJ2-5; cdr3_aa: CASSKGGGLAGYQETQYF; cdr3_nt: TGTGCCAGCAGCAAAGGAGGGGGACTAGCGGGATACCAAGAGACCCAGTACTTC
v_call: TRBV7-9; clone_size: many; d_call: TRBD2; j_call: TRBJ2-1; cdr3_aa: CASSLGLAVYNEQFF; cdr3_nt: TGTGCCAGCAGCCTGGGACTAGCGGTCTACAATGAGCAGTTCTTC
v_call: TRBV6-5; clone_size: .; d_call: TRBD2; j_call: TRBJ2-7; cdr3_aa: CASSYSVASGGSPYEQYF; cdr3_nt: TGTGCCAGCAGTTACTCGGTTGCATCCGGGGGGTCTCCCTACGAGCAGTACTTC
v_call: TRBV12-3/TRBV12-4; clone_size: .; d_call: .; j_call: TRBJ2-3; cdr3_aa: CASSLAREGISTDAQYF; cdr3_nt: TGTGCCAGCAGTTTAGCGCGGGAAGGGATAAGCACAGATGCGCAGTATTTT
v_call: TRBV7-3; clone_size: .; d_call: .; j_call: TRBJ2-1; cdr3_aa: CASSSQGQDNEQFF; cdr3_nt: TGTGCCAGCAGCTCCCAGGGACAAGACAATGAGCAGTTCTTC
v_call: TRBV13; clone_size: .; d_call: .; j_call: TRBJ2-1; cdr3_aa: CASSTRGNEQFF; cdr3_nt: TGTGCCAGCAGCACCCGGGGTAATGAGCAGTTCTTC
v_call: TRBV5-1; clone_size: few; d_call: TRBD1; j_call: TRBJ2-7; cdr3_aa: CASSTDRGPREQYF; cdr3_nt: TGCGCCAGCAGCACTGACAGGGGCCCTCGCGAGCAGTACTTC
v_call: TRBV2; clone_size: .; d_call: .; j_call: TRBJ2-6; cdr3_aa: CASRQGRSGANVLTF; cdr3_nt: TGTGCCAGCAGACAGGGAAGGTCTGGGGCCAACGTCCTGACTTTC
v_call: TRBV3-1; clone_size: .; d_call: .; j_call: TRBJ2-4; cdr3_aa: CASSHIGAGIQYF; cdr3_nt: TGTGCCAGCAGCCATATTGGGGCGGGCATTCAGTACTTC
v_call: TRBV7-9; clone_size: .; d_call: .; j_call: TRBJ2-5; cdr3_aa: CASSFGTSEGTKETQYF; cdr3_nt: TGTGCCAGCAGCTTTGGGACATCCGAAGGGACCAAAGAGACCCAGTACTTC
v_call: TRBV7-6; clone_size: .; d_call: TRBD1; j_call: TRBJ2-7; cdr3_aa: CASGFHRDRPYEQYF; cdr3_nt: TGTGCCAGCGGCTTCCACCGGGACAGACCCTACGAGCAGTACTTC
v_call: TRBV6-6; clone_size: .; d_call: TRBD1; j_call: TRBJ1-1; cdr3_aa: CASSSRQGYTEPFF; cdr3_nt: TGTGCCAGCAGTTCTAGACAGGGGTACACTGAACCTTTCTTT
v_call: TRBV7-6; clone_size: few; d_call: .; j_call: TRBJ2-7; cdr3_aa: CASSLDTTLPYEQYF; cdr3_nt: TGTGCCAGCAGCCTCGACACTACTCTTCCCTACGAGCAGTACTTC
v_call: TRBV3-1; clone_size: .; d_call: TRBD2; j_call: TRBJ2-1; cdr3_aa: CASSPLPVAGWAGNEQFF; cdr3_nt: TGTGCCAGCAGCCCCCTCCCGGTAGCGGGATGGGCCGGCAATGAGCAGTTCTTC
v_call: TRBV20-1; clone_size: .; d_call: .; j_call: TRBJ2-3; cdr3_aa: CSANPGPDTQYF; cdr3_nt: TGCAGTGCCAACCCGGGACCAGATACGCAGTATTTT
v_call: TRBV2; clone_size: .; d_call: TRBD1; j_call: TRBJ2-3; cdr3_aa: CASRGRTGGFTDTQYF; cdr3_nt: TGTGCCAGCAGAGGCCGGACAGGGGGATTCACAGATACGCAGTATTTT
v_call: TRBV20-1; clone_size: .; d_call: .; j_call: TRBJ2-7; cdr3_aa: CSVSVRVGEQYF; cdr3_nt: TGCAGTGTTAGCGTCCGAGTAGGGGAGCAGTACTTC
v_call: TRBV24-1; clone_size: .; d_call: .; j_call: TRBJ2-7; cdr3_aa: CATSDPDSSDEQYF; cdr3_nt: TGTGCCACCAGTGACCCTGACAGTTCCGACGAGCAGTACTTC